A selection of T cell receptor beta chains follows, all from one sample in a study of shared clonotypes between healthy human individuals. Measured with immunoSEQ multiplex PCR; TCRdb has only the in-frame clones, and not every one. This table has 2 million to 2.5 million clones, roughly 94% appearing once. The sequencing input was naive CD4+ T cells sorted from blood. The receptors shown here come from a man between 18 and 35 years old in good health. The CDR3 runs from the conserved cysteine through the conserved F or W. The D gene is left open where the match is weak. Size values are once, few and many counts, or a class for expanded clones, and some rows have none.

TGCGCCAGCAGCCAATACCTGACAGGGTTCGCCGTGTCCGAGCAGTACTTC,CASSQYLTGFAVSEQYF,TRBJ2-7,TRBV4-3,TRBD1,-
TGTGCCAGCAGTTACTCGACGCAGGGAGGTGGAAACACCATATATTTT,CASSYSTQGGGNTIYF,TRBJ1-3,TRBV6-6,-,-
TGCAGCGTGGATACAGGGTACGCAGATACGCAGTATTTT,CSVDTGYADTQYF,TRBJ2-3,TRBV29-1,-,-
TGCGCCAGCAGCTTGGCTAGCAGCTCCTACGAGCAGTACTTC,CASSLASSSYEQYF,TRBJ2-7,TRBV5-1,-,-
TGTGCCAGCAGTGAACCTTATAGGGGTGAAAAACTGTTTTTT,CASSEPYRGEKLFF,TRBJ1-4,TRBV2,-,-
TGTGCCAGCAGTCCGGGACAGGGGATGGTTGGCTACACCTTC,CASSPGQGMVGYTF,TRBJ1-2,TRBV28,TRBD1,-
TGTGCCAGCAGTGAATCAGGGGGCTTGAGCTATGGCTACACCTTC,CASSESGGLSYGYTF,TRBJ1-2,TRBV6-1,TRBD1,-
TGTGCCAGCAGTCCGCCCCCATCTAGGGGGGAGACCCAGTACTTC,CASSPPPSRGETQYF,TRBJ2-5,TRBV2,-,-
TGCGCCACTCGGACCGGCTCCTATAATTCACCCCTCCACTTT,CATRTGSYNSPLHF,TRBJ1-6,TRBV5-1,-,-
TGTGCCAGCAGCTCCCGGGGGAACACTGAAGCTTTCTTT,CASSSRGNTEAFF,TRBJ1-1,TRBV7-9,-,-
TGCGCCAGCAGCCCCGGGACTAGCAAGGCTGAGACCCAGTACTTC,CASSPGTSKAETQYF,TRBJ2-5,TRBV5-1,TRBD2,-
TGTGCCAGTAGTATCGGCCTGGGAGGTTCACCCCTCCACTTT,CASSIGLGGSPLHF,TRBJ1-6,TRBV19,-,-
TGTGCCAGCAGCTTAGCGGGGGACAGAGGGACCCAGTACTTC,CASSLAGDRGTQYF,TRBJ2-5,TRBV7-9,TRBD1,-
TGTGCCAGCCAGGGGAGGGATGTGTACGAGCAGTACTTC,CASQGRDVYEQYF,TRBJ2-7,TRBV28,-,-
TGTGCCAGCAGCTACTACGGGACAGTTACCTACGAGCAGTACTTC,CASSYYGTVTYEQYF,TRBJ2-7,TRBV7-9,TRBD1,-
TGTGCCAGCAGCGCCCCTGGTACGGGGGGCGGGCGTACGCAGTATTTT,CASSAPGTGGGRTQYF,TRBJ2-3,TRBV9,-,-
TGTGCCATCAGCCCCGGGACAGACTATAATTCACCCCTCCACTTT,CAISPGTDYNSPLHF,TRBJ1-6,TRBV10-3,TRBD1,-
TGTGCCCTCCTGGACAGGGAGGTAAAAAACATTCAGTACTTC,CALLDREVKNIQYF,TRBJ2-4,TRBV30,TRBD1,-
TGTGCCAGCAGCTTAGGGAGACAGGACTATGGCTACACCTTC,CASSLGRQDYGYTF,TRBJ1-2,TRBV7-2,-,few
TGTGCCAGCAGTCCGGGACCCAGTAATTCACCCCTCCACTTT,CASSPGPSNSPLHF,TRBJ1-6,TRBV6-6,-,-
TGTGCCAGCACCGACGACCCGGGCGGCTCCTACAATGAGCAGTTCTTC,CASTDDPGGSYNEQFF,TRBJ2-1,TRBV28,-,-
TGTGCCAGCAGCCCTCGGAGGGAAAACACTGAAGCTTTCTTT,CASSPRRENTEAFF,TRBJ1-1,TRBV9,-,-
TGTGCCAGCAGCCCTTGGGGTCTTCAAGAGACCCAGTACTTC,CASSPWGLQETQYF,TRBJ2-5,TRBV9,-,-
TGTGCCAGCAGACTAGCGGGGGGCGAGACCCAGTACTTC,CASRLAGGETQYF,TRBJ2-5,TRBV6-1,TRBD2,-
TGCGCCAGCAGCCAAGAGGGAGTATTGAACTATGGCTACACCTTC,CASSQEGVLNYGYTF,TRBJ1-2,TRBV4-1,-,-
TGCGCCAGCAGCCAAGCGGGAGTCGCCAATGAGCAGTTCTTC,CASSQAGVANEQFF,TRBJ2-1,TRBV4-1,-,-
TGTGCCAGCAGCACCCGGACATTCATCTCTGGAAACACCATATATTTT,CASSTRTFISGNTIYF,TRBJ1-3,TRBV7-6,-,-
TGTGCCAGTAGTATGCTCGGGGCCCACGAGCAGTACTTC,CASSMLGAHEQYF,TRBJ2-7,TRBV19,-,-
TGTGCCAGCAAGAGACTGACGAATGAAAAACTGTTTTTT,CASKRLTNEKLFF,TRBJ1-4,TRBV2,-,-
TGTGCCAGCAAGGCGACAGGGGACTATGGCTACACCTTC,CASKATGDYGYTF,TRBJ1-2,TRBV2,TRBD1,-
TGTGCCAGCAGTTTATCGTCGGGGTACGAGCAGTACTTC,CASSLSSGYEQYF,TRBJ2-7,TRBV27,-,-
TGTGCCATCAGTGAGAATCGACAGGGGGCAGGACAGCCCCAGCATTTT,CAISENRQGAGQPQHF,TRBJ1-5,TRBV10-3,TRBD1,-
TGCGCCAGCAGTTTATCCGGGACGGTGACCTACGAGCAGTACTTC,CASSLSGTVTYEQYF,TRBJ2-7,TRBV5-1,-,-